This T cell receptor beta chain emerged from a study of blood T cell repertoires in COVID-19. Across the whole study: The analysed material was cDNA or gDNA that came from T cells, B-cell-depleted T cells, or PBMCs.

Deletions cut 5 bases from V and 7 bases from J, with 23 bases between. The CDR3 loop spans 16 amino acids. Germline CDR1 reads SGHVS; CDR2 reads FNYEAQ. Profiling relied on immunoSEQ multiplex PCR, and the TCRdb table lists in-frame clones only, not all of them. The sample holds nearly 300,000 clones, under 90% seen once. The chain is built from TRBV7-6 and TRBJ1-1; D unclear. The sequencing input was PBMCs or T cells enriched from blood (not recorded which). This receptor was identified in a woman between 50 and 59 years old who had been exposed to COVID-19. In DNA form, the CDR3 reads TGTGCCAGCAGCCCATGGTCAGGTTCTCAAAGCGGTGAAGCTTTCTTT. This encodes CASSPWSGSQSGEAFF.